These 22 T cell receptor beta chains came from one sample sequenced in a study of T cell repertoires in ileal Crohn's disease. Profiling relied on immunoSEQ multiplex PCR, and the TCRdb table lists in-frame clones only, not all of them. This sample has about 14,000 clones; around 79% occur once, and the top ten carry under 5%. Sequenced input: ileal tissue. Receptors originate from an adult with Crohn's disease.

V gene TRBV7-3 combines with J gene TRBJ2-3, with D perhaps TRBD2 (5 bases). Deletions cut 5 bases from V and 2 bases from J, with 14 bases between. Looked up from germline, CDR1 is SGHTA and CDR2 is FQGTGA. This CDR3 is 15 amino acids long. The CDR3 DNA is TGTGCCAGCAGCGACATGTCGGGGAACACAGATACGCAGTATTTT. This translates into CASSDMSGNTDTQYF.

The chain employs TRBV4-1 and TRBJ2-1; possible D gene TRBD2, 6 bases. The CDR3 covers 19 residues. Looked up from germline, CDR1 is MGHRA and CDR2 is YSYEKL. Trimming took 1 base from V and 14 from J, leaving 33 bases between them. The CDR3 is CASSQASPVGGARSMRKFF. CDR3 coding DNA: TGCGCCAGCAGCCAAGCATCCCCCGTGGGAGGAGCCCGCTCAATGAGGAAGTTCTTC.

The V call is TRBV5-4, the J call TRBJ2-5; D is ambiguous. Germline values: CDR1 SGHNT, CDR2 YYREEE (reference sequence). V was cut by 7 bases and J by 0 bases, with 10 bases left in between. This CDR3 comprises 13 residues. CDR3 nucleotide sequence: TGTGCCAGCCGTACAGCAAACCAAGAGACCCAGTACTTC. It specifies CASRTANQETQYF.

This clone was seen once. The chain has TRBV9 and TRBJ2-2, with 12 bases lining up with TRBD2. V shed 0 bases and J 6 bases; nucleotides not matched to a gene: 3. The CDR3 totals 16 residues. Germline-derived CDR1 and CDR2 are SGDLS and YYNGEE. The CDR3 sequence is CASSVASGGAAGELFF. CDR3 sequence (DNA): TGTGCCAGCAGCGTAGCTAGCGGGGGGGCCGCCGGGGAGCTGTTTTTT.

This chain links TRBV2 with TRBJ2-1, with D possibly TRBD2 on 5 matching bases. Trimming shortened V by 2 bases and J by 8 bases, and 10 bases separated the two germline ends. CDR1 and CDR2 (germline): SNHLY, FYNNEI. This CDR3 is built from 13 residues. The CDR3 region is CASSENTRDEQFF. CDR3 DNA sequence: TGTGCCAGCAGTGAAAACACGCGGGATGAGCAGTTCTTC.

The chain joins TRBV6-6 to TRBJ1-5, with D unresolved. The germline CDR1 and CDR2 sequences are MNHNY and SVGAGI (reference sequence). CDR3 length: 14 residues. With 2 bases removed from V and 0 bases from J, the gap between germline ends came to 5 bases. This chain's CDR3 is CASSYTSSNQPQHF. The CDR3 DNA sequence: TGTGCCAGCAGTTACACATCTAGCAATCAGCCCCAGCATTTT.

V gene TRBV6-5 combines with J gene TRBJ2-7; D call uncertain. The CDR3 totals 12 residues. Germline V CDR1 and CDR2: MNHEY, SVGAGI. V lost 6 bases and J 6 bases, leaving 12 bases between the germline ends. The CDR3 DNA sequence: TGTGCCAGCAGAACGGGTGCCGGCGAGCAGTACTTC. It codes for CASRTGAGEQYF.

The chain is built from TRBV28 and TRBJ2-7; 8 bases are a match to TRBD2. Germline CDR1 and CDR2: MDHEN and SYDVKM. The CDR3 is 15 amino acids. With V trimmed by 3 bases and J by 1 base, 5 bases remained unmatched. CDR3 in amino acids: CASSLAGGASYEQYF. Written as DNA, the CDR3 is TGTGCCAGCAGTTTGGCCGGGGGGGCATCCTACGAGCAGTACTTC.

The chain carries TRBV5-1 and TRBJ1-2; D is unresolved. CDR1 and CDR2 (germline): SGHRS, YFSETQ. This CDR3 is 13 amino acids long. Trimming left V 4 bases short and J 6 bases short, with 13 bases between. The CDR3 region has the DNA TGCGCCAGCAGCACAGCAACCGGGGATGGCTACACCTTC. Amino acids: CASSTATGDGYTF. The variable domain in full, completed from reference TRBV5-1 and TRBJ1-2, reads KAGVTQTPRYLIKTRGQQVTLSCSPISGHRSVSWYQQTPGQGLQFLFEYFSETQRNKGNFPGRFSGRQFSNSRSEMNVSTLELGDSALYLCASSTATGDGYTFGSGTRLTVV.

The chain combines TRBV9 with TRBJ1-1; TRBD1 is a possible D gene (5 bases). Germline CDR1 SGDLS, CDR2 YYNGEE. The length of the CDR3 is 14 residues. The V end lost 3 bases, the J end lost 0 bases, and 9 bases lay between the germline ends. CDR3 in amino acids: CASSGGRVNTEAFF. CDR3 nucleotide sequence: TGTGCCAGCAGCGGGGGCAGGGTGAACACTGAAGCTTTCTTT.

The chain joins TRBV5-1 to TRBJ2-7, with 8 positions matching TRBD1. The J segment lost 8 bases and the V segment lost 4 bases, leaving 11 bases of the junction unmatched. The germline V gene encodes CDR1 SGHRS and CDR2 YFSETQ. This CDR3 is 14 amino acids long. CDR3 amino acids: CASSEGTGGNQQYF. The CDR3 bases are TGCGCCAGCAGCGAAGGGACAGGCGGAAATCAGCAGTACTTC.

The chain joins TRBV7-6 to TRBJ2-1; perhaps TRBD1 as D (5 bases). Trimming removed 5 bases at V and 4 bases at J, with 12 bases between. Germline CDR1 and CDR2: SGHVS and FNYEAQ. The CDR3 has 14 amino acids. The CDR3 sequence: CASSTPGIYNEQFF. The DNA of the CDR3 is TGTGCCAGCAGCACCCCAGGGATATACAATGAGCAGTTCTTC.

The chain links TRBV7-6 to TRBJ1-1; D perhaps matches TRBD1 (5 bases). Germline lookup yields CDR1 SGHVS and CDR2 FNYEAQ. This CDR3 spans 13 amino acids. V dropped 5 bases and J dropped 7 bases, with 14 bases sitting between them. CDR3 sequence reads: CASSIRGWGEAFF. The CDR3 region has the DNA TGTGCCAGCAGCATTAGGGGATGGGGTGAAGCTTTCTTT. The full variable domain, rest sourced from reference TRBV7-6 and TRBJ1-1, is GAGVSQSPRYKVTKRGQDVALRCDPISGHVSLYWYRQALGQGPEFLTYFNYEAQQDKSGLPNDRFSAERPEGSISTLTIQRTEQRDSAMYRCASSIRGWGEAFFGQGTRLTVV.

The genes are TRBV18 and TRBJ1-2; D is unresolved. This CDR3 is 15 amino acids long. Trimming cost V 4 bases and J 8 bases, with 20 bases left between them. Per germline, CDR1 KGHSH and CDR2 LQKENI. The CDR3 is CASSRSLGEDEGYTF. As DNA, the CDR3 is TGTGCCAGCTCACGGTCCCTCGGGGAAGATGAGGGCTACACCTTC.

The chain is built from TRBV6-6 and TRBJ2-2; the match to TRBD2 covers 7 bases. The J segment lost 5 bases and the V segment lost 5 bases, leaving 2 bases of the junction unmatched. CDR3 length: 13 amino acids. The germline gives CDR1 MNHNY, CDR2 SVGAGI (reference sequence). The chain's CDR3 is CASSLLATGELFF. CDR3 sequence (DNA): TGTGCCAGCAGTCTACTAGCGACCGGGGAGCTGTTTTTT.

Here the CDR3 reads CASSFGHLNTEAFF. DNA of the CDR3: TGTGCCAGCAGCTTTGGACACCTAAACACTGAAGCTTTCTTT. This chain connects TRBV7-8 to TRBJ1-1; TRBD1 is a possible D gene (5 bases). CDR1 and CDR2 (germline): SGHVS, FQNEAQ. The CDR3 loop spans 14 amino acids. V gave up 3 bases and J gave up 2 bases, with 10 bases separating them.

This chain connects TRBV4-2 to TRBJ1-4; the match to TRBD1 covers 7 bases. In germline, CDR1 is LGHNA, CDR2 YNFKEQ. The CDR3 totals 15 residues. Trimming took 1 base from V and 4 from J; bases not matched to a gene: 3. CDR3 in DNA: TGTGCCAGCAGCCAAGCGGGACAGCTTAATGAAAAACTGTTTTTT. It yields the protein CASSQAGQLNEKLFF.

The J gene is TRBJ1-2, the V gene TRBV5-8; 9 positions agree with TRBD1. The V gene end was trimmed by 3 bases and the J gene end by 4 bases; junction bases not matched to a gene: 4. Germline CDR1 and CDR2: SGHTS and YDEGEE. This CDR3 has 14 residues. This CDR3 reads CASSWGTGFYGYTF. In DNA form, the CDR3 reads TGTGCCAGCAGCTGGGGGACAGGGTTCTATGGCTACACCTTC.

The chain joins TRBV4-2 to TRBJ1-2; D gene unclear. CDR3 length: 15 amino acids. Per germline, CDR1 LGHNA and CDR2 YNFKEQ. Deletions cut 0 bases from V and 1 base from J, with 9 bases between. The CDR3 sequence: CASSQDLQVNYGYTF. The CDR3 DNA is TGTGCCAGCAGCCAAGATTTGCAGGTTAACTATGGCTACACCTTC.

Worth noting for this clone: Additional DNA sequences in this sample encode the identical CDR3. The gene calls are TRBV6-5 and TRBJ2-5; tentatively, D is TRBD1 (6 bases). This CDR3 is built from 12 residues. Germline V gene data show CDR1 as MNHEY and CDR2 as SVGAGI. Trimming removed 6 bases at V and 1 base at J, with 6 bases between. The CDR3 DNA reads TGTGCCAGCAGGGACAGCCAAGAGACCCAGTACTTC. Amino acids: CASRDSQETQYF.

Only a few counts were recorded for this clone. V gene TRBV6-6 combines with J gene TRBJ1-2, with 7 bases lining up with TRBD1. This CDR3 comprises 15 residues. Trimming cost V 0 bases and J 10 bases; bases outside gene matches: 11. Germline CDR1 reads MNHNY; CDR2 reads SVGAGI (reference sequence). The CDR3 bases are TGTGCCAGCAGTTACTCTACAGGGGAGAAAGGGGTCTACACCTTC. Protein: CASSYSTGEKGVYTF.

This clone was found once. This chain joins TRBV6-5 and TRBJ2-5; the D gene is possibly TRBD2 (7 bases). The CDR3 loop spans 13 amino acids. V lost 4 bases and J 6 bases, leaving 12 bases between the germline ends. Looked up from germline, CDR1 is MNHEY and CDR2 is SVGAGI. The CDR3 sequence is CASSSPGGKTQYF. The CDR3 DNA reads TGTGCCAGCAGTTCGCCGGGGGGCAAGACCCAGTACTTC.